This is a list of T cell receptor beta chains from one sample in a study of memory CD4+ T cells and cytomegalovirus serostatus. Clones were read by immunoSEQ multiplex PCR, and TCRdb kept only the in-frame ones, dropping some. The table has roughly 49,000 clones, 82% seen once; the top ten hold approximately 0.59%. Source material: memory CD4+ T cells from blood. Every receptor here comes from an adult in good health and CMV-seronegative. Each CDR3 is given with its conserved first and last residue. D genes are given only for firm matches. Expanded clones get a size class; other rows say once, few or many, or leave the size out.

size,V,J,D,DNA,CDR3
.,TRBV5-1,TRBJ2-7,.,TGCGCCAGCAGCTCTCTCTCCTACGAGCAGTACTTC,CASSSLSYEQYF
.,TRBV7-2,TRBJ1-3,.,TGTGCCAGCAGCCTGGGGAGCACCATATATTTT,CASSLGSTIYF
once,TRBV28,TRBJ1-1,.,TGTGCCAGCAGTTTTTCGGGGGCGGGCGCTTTCTTT,CASSFSGAGAFF
.,TRBV5-8,TRBJ1-5,TRBD1,TGTGCCAGCAGCCTAAGGGACAGGGGATTCAATCAGCCCCAGCATTTT,CASSLRDRGFNQPQHF
.,TRBV6-6,TRBJ2-1,TRBD2,TGTGCCAGCAGTCGGGAGGGCGCCTACAATGAGCAGTTCTTC,CASSREGAYNEQFF
.,TRBV6-1,TRBJ1-1,TRBD1,TGTGCCAGCAGTGACCGGGACAGGGGCATGAACACTGAAGCTTTCTTT,CASSDRDRGMNTEAFF
once,TRBV18,TRBJ2-2,TRBD1,TGTGCCAGCTCATCTAGACAGGGGCACAAGAACACCGGGGAGCTGTTTTTT,CASSSRQGHKNTGELFF
few,TRBV2,TRBJ2-3,TRBD1,TGTGCCAGCAGGCTCCGGGACAGGGTAACAGATACGCAGTATTTT,CASRLRDRVTDTQYF
.,TRBV5-4,TRBJ2-7,.,TGTGCCAGCAGCACAACAGGGAACTCCTACGAGCAGTACTTC,CASSTTGNSYEQYF
.,TRBV18,TRBJ1-1,.,TGTGCCAGCTCACGGGAGTCGAACACTGAAGCTTTCTTT,CASSRESNTEAFF
once,TRBV9,TRBJ2-3,.,TGTGCCAGCAGCGTAGTCCCTAGCGCAGGAGATACGCAGTATTTT,CASSVVPSAGDTQYF
once,TRBV30,TRBJ1-5,.,TGTGCCTGGGGACCGGACCGAACACATAGCAATCAGCCCCAGCATTTT,CAWGPDRTHSNQPQHF
.,TRBV2,TRBJ2-3,.,TGTGCCAGCAGTGAAGGGGGAGGGGGCCCAGATACGCAGTATTTT,CASSEGGGGPDTQYF